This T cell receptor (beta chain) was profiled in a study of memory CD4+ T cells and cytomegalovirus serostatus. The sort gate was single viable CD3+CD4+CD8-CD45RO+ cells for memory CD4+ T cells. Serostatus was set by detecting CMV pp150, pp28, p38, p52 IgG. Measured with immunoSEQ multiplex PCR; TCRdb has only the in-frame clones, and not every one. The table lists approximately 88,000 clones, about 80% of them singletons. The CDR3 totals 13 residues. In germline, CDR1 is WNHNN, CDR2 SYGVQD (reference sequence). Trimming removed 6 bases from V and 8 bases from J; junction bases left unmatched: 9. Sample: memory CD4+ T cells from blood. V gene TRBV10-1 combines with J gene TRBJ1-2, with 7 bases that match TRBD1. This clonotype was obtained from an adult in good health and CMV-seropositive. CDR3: CASSPDRVGGYTF. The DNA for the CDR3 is TGCGCCAGCAGCCCCGACAGGGTCGGCGGCTACACCTTC.